These 18 T cell receptor beta chains were sequenced from one sample in a study of T cell changes during pregnancy in multiple sclerosis. Using immunoSEQ multiplex PCR, the repertoire was profiled, and TCRdb retains in-frame clones only, with some absent. Of 46,000 or so clones listed, 93% were seen once; the top ten hold 3.9%. This sample comprised CD8+ T cells from peripheral blood mononuclear cells, obtained after pregnancy. These TCRs come from a female donor with multiple sclerosis, enrolled in a pregnancy study.

This rearrangement joins TRBV14 to TRBJ1-4; D possibly corresponds to TRBD1 (5 bases). CDR3 length: 17 residues. V gave up 0 bases and J gave up 0 bases, with 11 bases separating them. Germline CDR1 and CDR2: SGHDN and FVKESK. The chain's CDR3 is CASSQEAKGATNEKLFF. The CDR3, as DNA: TGTGCCAGCAGCCAAGAGGCGAAAGGGGCAACTAATGAAAAACTGTTTTTT.

V usage is TRBV27 and J usage is TRBJ1-1; D gene ambiguous. The CDR3 loop spans 16 amino acids. Germline V lookup: CDR1 MNHEY, CDR2 SMNVEV (reference sequence). With 0 bases removed from V and 3 bases from J, the gap between germline ends came to 14 bases. The CDR3 reads CASSLSLTHLYTEAFF. The CDR3 nucleotides read TGTGCCAGCAGTTTATCCCTAACTCACTTATACACTGAAGCTTTCTTT.

The rearrangement uses TRBV27 and TRBJ1-1; a possible D gene is TRBD1 (5 bases). The CDR3 contains 13 residues. Germline V gene lookup returns CDR1 MNHEY and CDR2 SMNVEV (reference sequence). V dropped 6 bases and J dropped 3 bases, with 11 bases sitting between them. CDR3 protein: CASSLGLYTEAFF. CDR3 coding DNA: TGTGCCAGCAGCTTGGGGCTTTACACTGAAGCTTTCTTT.

This chain connects TRBV6-6 to TRBJ2-3, with D perhaps matching TRBD1 (5 bases). The germline V and J ends were trimmed by 2 bases and 10 bases, with 16 bases remaining between them. The V gene's germline CDR1 is MNHNY and CDR2 SVGAGI (reference sequence). The CDR3 length is 14 residues. Here the CDR3 reads CASSYAQGKVPQYF. For the CDR3, the DNA is TGTGCCAGCAGTTACGCGCAGGGAAAGGTCCCGCAGTATTTT.

V usage is TRBV9 and J usage is TRBJ2-7; a possible D gene is TRBD1 (6 bases). The CDR3 extends over 13 amino acids. Between the trimmed V and J ends, which lost 4 bases and 5 bases, there was a span of 13 bases. The germline gives CDR1 SGDLS, CDR2 YYNGEE. The CDR3 bases are TGTGCCAGCAGCCCCACAGGGTTCCACGAGCAGTACTTC. It is translated as CASSPTGFHEQYF.

The chain joins TRBV19 to TRBJ2-5; D is unclear. CDR1 is LNHDA, CDR2 SQIVND, per germline (reference sequence). This CDR3 has 11 amino acids. Trimming cost V 5 bases and J 2 bases, with 3 bases left between them. In DNA form, the CDR3 reads TGTGCCAGTAGTGTACAAGAGACCCAGTACTTC. Protein product: CASSVQETQYF.

The chain joins TRBV4-3 to TRBJ1-1, with a tentative D call TRBD1 (5 bases). Germline CDR1 and CDR2: LGHNA and YSLEER. With 1 base removed from V and 6 bases from J, the gap between germline ends came to 12 bases. This CDR3 spans 14 amino acids. The CDR3 is CASSQVDKTAEAFF. The CDR3 DNA reads TGCGCCAGCAGCCAAGTGGACAAGACCGCTGAAGCTTTCTTT.

The chain carries TRBV5-1 and TRBJ1-2, with no clear D. CDR3 length: 12 residues. Germline values: CDR1 SGHRS, CDR2 YFSETQ. V lost 4 bases, J lost 9 bases, and 13 bases lay in between. The CDR3 DNA reads TGCGCCAGCAGCGACGGGGTGCTAAGCTACACCTTC. Translated, it gives CASSDGVLSYTF.

This rearrangement joins TRBV7-9 to TRBJ2-3, with D tentatively TRBD2 (5 bases). V was shortened by 4 bases and J by 4 bases, with 18 bases between the two germline ends. CDR1 and CDR2 (germline): SEHNR, FQNEAQ (reference sequence). This CDR3 spans 16 amino acids. The CDR3 sequence: CASSSFAGLAPDTQYF. In DNA, the CDR3 is TGTGCCAGCAGCTCCTTTGCGGGCCTGGCCCCAGATACGCAGTATTTT.

The chain employs TRBV27 and TRBJ1-2; D unclear. CDR1 and CDR2 from the germline V gene are MNHEY and SMNVEV (reference sequence). The CDR3 loop spans 14 amino acids. Trimming took 8 bases from V and 3 from J, leaving 16 bases between them. The CDR3 protein is CASGLVGYDYGYTF. The CDR3 nucleotides read TGTGCCAGCGGGCTCGTAGGATATGACTATGGCTACACCTTC.

This clone was counted a single time. The chain employs TRBV25-1 and TRBJ2-1; 7 bases map to TRBD2. Germline V gene lookup returns CDR1 MGHDK and CDR2 SYGVNS. V was clipped by 3 bases and J by 3 bases; unmatched bases: 2. This CDR3 is built from 14 residues. CDR3 nucleotides: TGTGCCAGCAGTGAGGGCGGGAGCTACAATGAGCAGTTCTTC. It specifies CASSEGGSYNEQFF.

Only one count was recorded for this clone. The chain uses TRBV10-3 and TRBJ2-3; a weak D match, TRBD2 (6 bases). V was shortened by 6 bases and J by 2 bases, with 24 bases between the two germline ends. CDR1 and CDR2 (germline): ENHRY, SYGVKD. The CDR3 runs 18 residues. CDR3 residues: CAISGPSPSASITDTQYF. DNA of the CDR3: TGTGCCATCAGCGGACCGTCTCCTAGCGCGAGTATCACAGATACGCAGTATTTT.

The V call is TRBV7-9, the J call TRBJ1-2, with 11 positions matching TRBD1. CDR1 and CDR2 from the germline V gene are SEHNR and FQNEAQ (reference sequence). Trimming took 5 bases from V and 2 from J; bases not matched to a gene: 7. This CDR3 spans 16 amino acids. The chain's CDR3 is CASSGPGTGGNYGYTF. The CDR3 nucleotides are TGTGCCAGCAGCGGACCCGGGACAGGGGGGAACTATGGCTACACCTTC.

The V gene is TRBV2, the J gene TRBJ2-1; a weak D match, TRBD1 (6 bases). V lost 10 bases to trimming and J lost 0 bases, with 19 bases between them. Germline CDR1 SNHLY, CDR2 FYNNEI. CDR3 length: 16 residues. The CDR3 protein is CATTLRGRSSYNEQFF. The DNA for the CDR3 is TGTGCCACCACCCTCAGGGGTCGGAGCTCCTACAATGAGCAGTTCTTC.

The chain combines TRBV4-2 with TRBJ2-3; 9 nucleotides agree with TRBD2. The CDR3 extends over 18 amino acids. The germline CDR1 and CDR2 sequences are LGHNA and YNFKEQ. V gave up 7 bases and J gave up 0 bases; unmatched junction bases: 14. The CDR3 DNA follows: TGTGCCAGCACCCTAAGGACCGGACTAGCGTCTAGCACAGATACGCAGTATTTT. Translating gives CASTLRTGLASSTDTQYF.

This clone appeared once. The V call is TRBV7-6, the J call TRBJ2-7, with 8 bases aligning to TRBD2. CDR1 is SGHVS and CDR2 is FNYEAQ in the germline V gene. The ends lost 3 bases at V and 7 bases at J; junction bases unmatched: 11. The CDR3 runs to 15 residues. DNA of the CDR3: TGTGCCAGCAGCTTTGGGCCCCCGGGGACTAGTGAGCAGTACTTC. Its translation: CASSFGPPGTSEQYF.

The chain links TRBV28 to TRBJ1-3; tentative D call: TRBD1 (6 bases). CDR3 length: 17 amino acids. The germline gives CDR1 MDHEN, CDR2 SYDVKM. V was cut by 6 bases and J by 0 bases, with 18 bases left in between. CDR3 nucleotides: TGTGCCAGCAGATCAGAGGGACAAGCCTACTCTGGAAACACCATATATTTT. Residues: CASRSEGQAYSGNTIYF.

The chain carries TRBV7-9 and TRBJ1-5; D is uncertain. The CDR3 runs 13 residues. Trimming took 1 base from V and 10 from J, leaving 11 bases between them. CDR1 and CDR2 from the germline V gene are SEHNR and FQNEAQ (reference sequence). In DNA form, the CDR3 reads TGTGCCAGCAGCTTAGGGGCCGCCGACCCCCAGCATTTT. Translated: CASSLGAADPQHF.